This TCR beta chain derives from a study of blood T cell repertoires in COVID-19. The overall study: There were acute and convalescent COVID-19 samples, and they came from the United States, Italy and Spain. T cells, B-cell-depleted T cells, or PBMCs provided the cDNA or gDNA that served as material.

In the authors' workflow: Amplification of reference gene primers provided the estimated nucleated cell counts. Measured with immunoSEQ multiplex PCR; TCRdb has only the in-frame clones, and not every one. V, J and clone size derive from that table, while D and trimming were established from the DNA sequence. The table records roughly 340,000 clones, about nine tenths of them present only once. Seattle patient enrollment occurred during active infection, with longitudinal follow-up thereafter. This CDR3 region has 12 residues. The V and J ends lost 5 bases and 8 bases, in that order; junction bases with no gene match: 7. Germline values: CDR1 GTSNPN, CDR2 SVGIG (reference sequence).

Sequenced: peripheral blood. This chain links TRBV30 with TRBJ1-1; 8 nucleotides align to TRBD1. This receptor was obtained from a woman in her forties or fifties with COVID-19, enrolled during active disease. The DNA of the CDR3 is TGTGCCTGGGGACAGGGATCCGGAGAAGCTTTCTTT. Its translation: CAWGQGSGEAFF.